This TCR beta chain was captured in a study of shared clonotypes between healthy human individuals (dated by TCRdb to 2018 to 2021). Background for the entire study: A few men and two women, aged 18 to 49 years, made up the cohort. For each donor, CD4 naive and CD4 memory were each run on three plates, CD8 naive on two plates, and CD8 memory on one plate. To increase sequencing depth and limit assay-specific biases, TCR repertoire library preparation and sequencing were carried out by different laboratories using diverse techniques. Each donor's leukapheresis produced roughly between roughly 0.9 and 9 billion PBMCs. To estimate repertoire size and how much clonotypes are shared between individuals, the study performed deep sequencing of blood TCR repertoires from a few healthy adults. Points the paper makes about the study in general: About 5% of naive CD4, 3.5% of naive CD8, 2.3% of memory CD4, and approximately 0.39% of memory CD8 clonotypes were shared across a few donors. Even with the large sequencing depth, rarefaction of the sorted-subset datasets indicated that sequencing was incomplete. Because the study included a small number of donors, the genetic and exposure-history diversity represented was limited. Sampling was restricted to blood, and TCR repertoires in tissues likely differ from the TCR repertoires found in blood. Clonotypes shared by all four sorted-subset donors showed higher generation probabilities than non-shared clonotypes. Pairwise subsampling led to the expectation that sequencing depth would affect the degree of clonotype sharing among donors. Larger estimated clonotype richness was generally found for naive subsets than for memory subsets.

Using the deep immunoSEQ assay, TCR CDR3 regions were amplified from genomic DNA by multiplex PCR. For each cell subset, the extracted genomic DNA was distributed evenly across all wells of several immunoSEQ 96-well plates, and each plate served as one replicate. For sorted subsets, each replicate PCR was loaded with 200 ng genomic DNA, equivalent to some 31,000 T cell genomes. Purified libraries were measured with a Qubit 3.0 fluorometer, size-checked on a Bioanalyzer 2100, and measured again with the KAPA Library Quantification kit. A separate single-read 150-cycle Illumina NextSeq 550 flow cell was used to sequence each immunoSEQ 96-well plate. As for the original processing: Because the immunoSEQ output included only junctional sequences and no quality scores, the filtering could not be the same as the filtering used for full-length reads. Sequences were annotated with PyIR, a Python wrapper for IgBLAST v1.9, and V/J genes and CDR3 were assigned using IMGT germline references. Any read was removed if the V/J assignment was weak (E-value above 1e-6), the CDR3 was missing, or the read contained stop codons, out-of-frame junctions, or ambiguous translated residues. V3J clonotypes were defined as sequences sharing the same inferred V gene, J gene, and CDR3 amino acid sequence. Percentage overlap between repertoires was calculated by dividing the number of shared unique clonotypes by the size of the smaller repertoire. RTK rarefaction, the Chao1 estimator, and Recon v2.1 estimates of unobserved clonotypes were used to assess repertoire richness. For all TCRbeta clonotypes obtained by the gDNA method from four donors, generation probabilities were computed with OLGA. Sourced from immuneACCESS, this table was stored by TCRdb with only in-frame sequences that have V and J called. A share of the clones is absent; for the studies checked, an unresolved V gene accounts for under half, and the remainder has no known explanation. From that table come the V and J calls and clone size; the DNA was used to work out D and trimming. The sample data list millions of clones, and around 94% of these were observed just once. The top ten hold over 0.12% of the sample.

Germline trimming: 2 bases from V, 4 bases from J; junction bases outside gene matches: 14. CDR1 MNHEY and CDR2 SMNVEV were looked up in the germline V gene (reference sequence). From cysteine to phenylalanine, the CDR3 is 19 amino acids long. The read is trimmed to its CDR3 DNA, 57 bases read in frame from base 1. Donors were healthy HIV-negative adults with no recently reported acute infections or vaccinations. Every donor was a Caucasian adult living in Nashville, Tennessee, USA. CD4+ T cells were enriched through magnetic negative selection, after which naive cells were positively selected on CD45RA and the remaining negative fraction served as the memory subset. Blood was obtained by leukapheresis, after which PBMCs were separated by Ficoll-Histopaque density gradient centrifugation and cryopreserved in liquid nitrogen vapor phase. Purity and quantity of every magnetically sorted T cell population were checked by analytical flow cytometry. From each sorted fraction, genomic DNA was isolated and quantified by UV absorbance on a Nanodrop 2000c.

Points on this clone: Its recognized antigen is unknown. The sample holds no much larger clone one base away, and base qualities are not on file.

This TCR was sampled from a man aged 18 to 30 in good health. The chain is assembled from TRBV27 and TRBJ2-5; the junction holds 12 bases that match TRBD1. The specimen was naive CD4+ T cells sorted from blood. The meaning of the sample's cell subset or site label: CD45RA+ positively selected. The DNA sequence is given as TGTGCCAGCAGTTTAAGCGGGACAGGGGGCTCTACTGTTCGAGAGACCCAGTACTTC. Its amino acids are CASSLSGTGGSTVRETQYF.